The 14 T cell receptor beta chains reported below all come from one sample, sequenced in a study of blood T cells in healthy people across ages. A J-beta primer mix and a sample-barcoded 5' primer were used in a second PCR of roughly 6 to 11 cycles. In TCRdb, the 5' RACE reads were re-called with MiXCR into one record per CDR3 protein. The sample has about 1.6 million distinct CDR3 sequences, around 35% seen once; the top ten hold about 11%. Sequencing input: blood. All receptors come from a woman in her twenties or thirties in good health.

V gene TRBV5-1 combines with J gene TRBJ2-7; TRBD1 aligns across 7 bases. J lost 3 bases, V lost 2 bases, and 5 bases had no gene match. Germline CDR1 SGHRS, CDR2 YFSETQ. This CDR3 spans 14 amino acids. The CDR3 nucleotides are TGCGCCAGCAGCTTCGACAGGGCGGGCTACGAGCAGTACTTC. It translates to CASSFDRAGYEQYF.

This rearrangement joins TRBV6-2 or TRBV6-3 to TRBJ2-3, with D possibly TRBD2 on 5 matching bases. The CDR3 is 16 amino acids. V was cut by 5 bases and J by 2 bases, with 17 bases left in between. CDR1 is MNHEY, CDR2 SVGEGT, per germline. The CDR3 reads CASSTNPSLITDTQYF. DNA of the CDR3: TGTGCCAGCAGTACTAACCCTAGCCTTATCACAGATACGCAGTATTTT.

Of note for this clonotype: At one end the junction does not follow the germline gene, possibly because of a read error. This rearrangement joins TRBV6-2 or TRBV6-3 to TRBJ2-7; D gene ambiguous. The CDR3 covers 14 residues. Germline values: CDR1 MNHEY, CDR2 SVGEGT. Written as DNA, the CDR3 is TGTGCCAGCAGTTACCCCTACCACTCCTACGGGCAGTACTTC. Encoded protein: CASSYPYHSYGQYF.

This clonotype appeared a few times. The V gene is TRBV11-2, the J gene TRBJ2-5, with a possible D match to TRBD2 (6 bases). The CDR3 is 15 amino acids. V lost 1 base and J 4 bases, leaving 13 bases between the germline ends. CDR1 and CDR2 (germline): SGHAT, FQNNGV. The CDR3 DNA sequence: TGTGCCAGCAGCTTAGGTGTTGAGGGAGGAGAGACCCAGTACTTC. Encoded protein: CASSLGVEGGETQYF.

This clonotype was seen ten or more times. V is TRBV4-1 and J is TRBJ2-6; D is unresolved. Germline CDR1 reads MGHRA; CDR2 reads YSYEKL. Trimming removed 0 bases at V and 1 base at J, with 7 bases between. This CDR3 region has 16 residues. The CDR3 is CASSQDRLSGANVLTF. DNA for the CDR3: TGCGCCAGCAGCCAAGATCGATTGTCTGGGGCCAACGTCCTGACTTTC.

About this clonotype: This may be a read error, as it is one base from a much larger clone. This chain connects TRBV7-2 to TRBJ2-3; D not certain. V gave up 1 base and J gave up 7 bases, with 12 bases separating them. The CDR3 spans 14 residues. Germline V gene data show CDR1 as SGHTA and CDR2 as FQGNSA. The CDR3 sequence: CASSLEKGLYTQYF. Written as DNA, the CDR3 is TGTGCCAGCAGCTTAGAAAAAGGGCTGTATACGCAGTATTTT.

This chain links TRBV19 with TRBJ2-7; D is uncertain. This CDR3 has 15 residues. Between the trimmed V and J ends, which lost 7 bases and 2 bases, there was a span of 18 bases. From germline, CDR1 is LNHDA and CDR2 SQIVND (reference sequence). The CDR3 sequence is CASTTIKAATYEQYF. CDR3 nucleotide sequence: TGTGCCAGTACCACCATTAAGGCGGCAACCTACGAGCAGTACTTC.

This clonotype has just a few counts. The chain uses TRBV11-2 and TRBJ2-1; a possible D gene is TRBD2 (5 bases). Germline V gene lookup returns CDR1 SGHAT and CDR2 FQNNGV. Trimming stripped 4 bases from V and 1 base from J, with 14 bases between. The CDR3 runs 16 residues. CDR3 amino acids: CASSSRSDRSYNEQFF. CDR3 DNA sequence: TGTGCCAGCAGCTCCCGTAGCGACCGATCCTACAATGAGCAGTTCTTC. Together with reference TRBV11-2 and TRBJ2-1, the CDR3 gives the full variable domain: EAGVAQSPRYKIIEKRQSVAFWCNPISGHATLYWYQQILGQGPKLLIQFQNNGVVDDSQLPKDRFSAERLKGVDSTLKIQPAKLEDSAVYLCASSSRSDRSYNEQFFGPGTRLTVL.

This clonotype was seen more than once but under ten times. V is TRBV20-1 and J is TRBJ1-1, with TRBD1 matching over 7 bases. The CDR3 is made up of 14 amino acids. J lost 5 bases, V lost 3 bases, and 9 bases had no gene match. Germline V gene lookup returns CDR1 DFQATT and CDR2 SNEGSKA (reference sequence). The CDR3 is CSASGAGGWTEAFF. The DNA of the CDR3 is TGCAGTGCTAGTGGAGCAGGGGGATGGACTGAAGCTTTCTTT.

Of note for this clonotype: A read error is possible here, since a much larger clone lies one base away. The chain recombines TRBV11-2 with TRBJ2-5; TRBD2 might be the D (6 bases). The DNA matches TRBJ2-1 better at its end, which makes the J call doubtful. The CDR3 consists of 11 residues. Germline V gives CDR1 SGHAT, CDR2 FQNNGV. CDR3 sequence (DNA): TGTGCCAGCAGCCGGAGGGAGACCCAGTTCTTC. This gives the protein CASSRRETQFF.

This chain uses TRBV20-1 with TRBJ2-5, with a weak D call TRBD2 (6 bases). The CDR3 extends over 13 amino acids. V dropped 3 bases and J dropped 5 bases, with 13 bases sitting between them. The germline V gene encodes CDR1 DFQATT and CDR2 SNEGSKA (reference sequence). The CDR3 is CSARLGGGETQYF. DNA of the CDR3: TGCAGTGCTAGGTTGGGGGGTGGCGAGACCCAGTACTTC.

The sample holds a few counts of this clonotype. The chain recombines TRBV2 with TRBJ2-7; TRBD2 aligns across 8 bases. This CDR3 spans 12 amino acids. V gave up 5 bases and J gave up 7 bases; unmatched junction bases: 4. Germline CDR1 SNHLY, CDR2 FYNNEI. CDR3 bases: TGTGCCAGCAGTCCGAGCGGGAGTGAGCAGTACTTC. Translating gives CASSPSGSEQYF. Drawing the rest from reference TRBV2 and TRBJ2-7, the complete variable domain is EPEVTQTPSHQVTQMGQEVILRCVPISNHLYFYWYRQILGQKVEFLVSFYNNEISEKSEIFDDQFSVERPDGSNFTLKIRSTKLEDSAMYFCASSPSGSEQYFGPGTRLTVT.

This clonotype was detected ten times or more. The chain recombines TRBV7-8 with TRBJ2-6, with TRBD2 as a possible D gene (6 bases). Germline lookup yields CDR1 SGHVS and CDR2 FQNEAQ. The V end lost 5 bases, the J end lost 1 base, and 12 bases lay between the germline ends. The CDR3 has 16 amino acids. The CDR3 region is CASSPLGGSGANVLTF. The CDR3, as DNA: TGTGCCAGCAGCCCCCTAGGAGGGTCTGGGGCCAACGTCCTGACTTTC.

This chain connects TRBV18 to TRBJ1-2; 8 bases are shared with TRBD1. This CDR3 has 15 amino acids. Germline CDR1 KGHSH, CDR2 LQKENI. The junction had 6 bases not matched to a gene; V was cut back by 3 bases and J by 3 bases. The CDR3 DNA follows: TGTGCCAGCTCACCGGAGCAGGGGGCCCACTATGGCTACACCTTC. Amino acid sequence: CASSPEQGAHYGYTF.